The present TCR beta chain was sequenced within a study of OX40 agonist ivuxolimab in advanced cancers. For the study in its entirety: Ivuxolimab, which targeted the costimulatory receptor OX40 (CD134), was an agonistic, fully human IgG2 monoclonal antibody. Intravenous ivuxolimab was administered to patients every 2 weeks at six dose levels: 0.01, 0.1, 0.3, 1.5, 3 and 10 mg/kg. Of the roughly 50 dose-escalation patients, hepatocellular carcinoma was present in about 19, melanoma in roughly 15, renal cell carcinoma in 9 and head and neck cancer in 9. The dose-escalation cohort was around 83% male with a mean age of around 62 years, ranging from 23 to 79. Patients were allowed to have had prior anti-PD-1, anti-PD-L1 or anti-CTLA-4 therapy, and approximately 41% of the dose-escalation patients had previously received checkpoint inhibitors. Partial responses occurred in three dose-escalation patients: two with cutaneous melanoma and one with hepatocellular carcinoma. Peripheral TCRbeta sequencing aimed to test whether ivuxolimab altered TCR sequence diversity and caused clonal T-cell expansion. The paper covers the monotherapy dose-escalation part of the phase I ivuxolimab trial, which included N of about 51 patients. The paper's findings and limits, for the study overall: The antigen specificity of the peripheral T cells that underwent clonal expansion was not determined. After ivuxolimab, CD8+ T cells had more expanded clones than CD4+ T cells on average. Low levels of normalized T-cell clonal expansion were also shown by some nonresponding patients. At doses from 0.1 to 3.0 mg/kg, clonal expansion was seen in both CD4+ and CD8+ blood T cells between baseline and week 6. In the 0.1-3.0 mg/kg groups, partial responders were among the patients with the lowest normalized peripheral clonal expansion, particularly in CD8+ T cells.

The trial excluded patients who had a history of autoimmune disease or were on systemic immunosuppression. Peripheral blood for TCR sequencing was drawn from every dose cohort at baseline, at cycle 4 day 1 and at cycle 7 day 1. The samples were drawn from a first-in-human, open-label, multicenter phase I dose-escalation trial of ivuxolimab. Adults with locally advanced or metastatic melanoma, renal cell, hepatocellular, or head and neck squamous cell carcinoma were enrolled in the trial. Before TCR sequencing, CD4+ T cells and CD8+ T cells were sorted from peripheral blood as separate populations. Details on this clone: Its specific antigen is unknown. There are no base qualities to consult, and no much larger clone falls within one base.

Genomic DNA was extracted from sorted cells for sequencing of the TCRbeta CDR3 region. TCRbeta CDR3 regions were sequenced using the immunoSEQ Assay. TCRdb provides this immuneACCESS table in a form limited to in-frame rearrangements. Some clones are lacking; in checked studies, under half of them reflect an unresolved V gene, and why the rest are absent is not known. The sample records tens of thousands of clones, approximately 79% of which are singletons. In total, the top ten clones hold under 9% of the sample. Reading from cysteine to phenylalanine, the CDR3 counts 14 amino acids. Of all the DNA, just the CDR3 is kept, 42 bases in frame from base 1. V was cut back by 4 bases and J by 0 bases, leaving a gap of 10 bases between them. The CDR1 and CDR2 encoded by the germline V gene are SGHDT and YYEEEE.

This receptor was taken from an adult with an advanced solid tumor such as melanoma, head and neck, liver or kidney cancer. The receptor chain draws on TRBV5-6 and TRBJ1-2; the D gene assignment is ambiguous. Sequenced material: CD4+ or CD8+ T cells sorted from blood, taken in a trial of the OX40 agonist ivuxolimab. The DNA is as follows: TGTGCCAGCAGCAATTCTGGGTCTAACTATGGCTACACCTTC. Translation gives CASSNSGSNYGYTF.